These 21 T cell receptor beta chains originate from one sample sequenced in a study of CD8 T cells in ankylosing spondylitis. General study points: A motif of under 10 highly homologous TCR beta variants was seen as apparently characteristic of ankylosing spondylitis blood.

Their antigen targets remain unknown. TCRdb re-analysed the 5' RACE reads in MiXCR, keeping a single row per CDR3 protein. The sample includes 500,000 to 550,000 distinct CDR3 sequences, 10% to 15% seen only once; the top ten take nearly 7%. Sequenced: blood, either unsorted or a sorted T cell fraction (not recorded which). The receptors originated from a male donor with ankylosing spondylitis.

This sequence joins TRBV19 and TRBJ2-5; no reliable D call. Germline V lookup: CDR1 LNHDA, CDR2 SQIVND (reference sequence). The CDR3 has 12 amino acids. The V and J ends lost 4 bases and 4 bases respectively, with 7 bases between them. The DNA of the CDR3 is TGTGCCAGTAGTACCAACCCAGAGACCCAGTACTTC. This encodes CASSTNPETQYF.

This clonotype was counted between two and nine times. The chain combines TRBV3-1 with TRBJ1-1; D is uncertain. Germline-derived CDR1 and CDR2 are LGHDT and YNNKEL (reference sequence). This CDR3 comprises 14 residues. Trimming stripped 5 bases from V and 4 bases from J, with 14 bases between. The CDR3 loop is CASSSSLSVTEAFF. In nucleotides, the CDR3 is TGTGCCAGCAGCTCATCCTTATCGGTCACTGAAGCTTTCTTT.

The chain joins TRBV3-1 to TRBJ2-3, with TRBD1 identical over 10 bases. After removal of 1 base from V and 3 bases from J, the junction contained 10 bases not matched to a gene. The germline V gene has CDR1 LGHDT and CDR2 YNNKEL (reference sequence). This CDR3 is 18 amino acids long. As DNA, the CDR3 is TGTGCCAGCAGCCAAGGGACAGGGGGTCAGTCAGGTACAGATACGCAGTATTTT. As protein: CASSQGTGGQSGTDTQYF.

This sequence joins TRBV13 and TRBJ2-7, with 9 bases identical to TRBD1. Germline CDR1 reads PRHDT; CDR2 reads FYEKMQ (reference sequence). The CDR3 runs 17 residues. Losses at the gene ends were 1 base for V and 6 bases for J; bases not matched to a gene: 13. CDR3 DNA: TGTGCCAGCAGCTTAGAGCCAGCCGGGGACAGGGATATCGAGCAGTACTTC. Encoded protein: CASSLEPAGDRDIEQYF.

The CDR3 protein is CASSLVTGEQNEKLFF. CDR3 bases: TGTGCCAGCAGCTTGGTAACCGGGGAGCAAAATGAAAAACTGTTTTTT. This chain links TRBV5-5 with TRBJ1-4; no firm D call. Germline V gene data show CDR1 as SGHKS and CDR2 as YYEKEE (reference sequence). The CDR3 totals 16 residues. The ends were cut back, 0 bases at V and 5 bases at J, with 14 bases in the middle.

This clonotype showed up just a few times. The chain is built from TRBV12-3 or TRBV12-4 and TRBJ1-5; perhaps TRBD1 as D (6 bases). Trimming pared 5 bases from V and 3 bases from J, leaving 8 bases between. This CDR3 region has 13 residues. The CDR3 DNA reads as TGTGCCAGCAGTACAGGGACCAATCAGCCCCAGCATTTT. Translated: CASSTGTNQPQHF.

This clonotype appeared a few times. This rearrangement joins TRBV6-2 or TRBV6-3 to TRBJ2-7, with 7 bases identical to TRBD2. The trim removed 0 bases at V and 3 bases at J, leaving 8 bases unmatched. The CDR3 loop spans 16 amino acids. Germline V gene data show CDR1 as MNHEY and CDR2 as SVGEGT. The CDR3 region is CASSYSNEGGFYEQYV. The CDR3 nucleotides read TGTGCCAGCAGTTACTCGAACGAGGGAGGGTTCTACGAGCAGTACGTC.

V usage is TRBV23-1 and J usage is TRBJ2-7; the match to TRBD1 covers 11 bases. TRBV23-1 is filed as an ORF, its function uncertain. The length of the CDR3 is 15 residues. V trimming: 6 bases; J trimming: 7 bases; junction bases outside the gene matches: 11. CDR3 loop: CASSQAGTGGGEQYF. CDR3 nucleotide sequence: TGCGCCAGCAGCCAAGCCGGGACAGGGGGGGGAGAGCAGTACTTC.

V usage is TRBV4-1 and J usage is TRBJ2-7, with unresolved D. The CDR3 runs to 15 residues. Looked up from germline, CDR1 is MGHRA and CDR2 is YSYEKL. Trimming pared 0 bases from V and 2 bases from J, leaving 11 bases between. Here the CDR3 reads CASSQDPAAAYEQYF. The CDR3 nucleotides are TGCGCCAGCAGCCAAGATCCTGCGGCCGCCTACGAGCAGTACTTC.

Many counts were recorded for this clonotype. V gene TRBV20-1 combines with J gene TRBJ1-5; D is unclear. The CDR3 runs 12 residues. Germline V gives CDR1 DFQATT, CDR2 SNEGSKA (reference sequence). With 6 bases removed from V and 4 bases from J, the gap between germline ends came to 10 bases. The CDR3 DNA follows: TGCAGTGCGCGGACGGGGAATCAGCCCCAGCATTTT. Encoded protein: CSARTGNQPQHF.

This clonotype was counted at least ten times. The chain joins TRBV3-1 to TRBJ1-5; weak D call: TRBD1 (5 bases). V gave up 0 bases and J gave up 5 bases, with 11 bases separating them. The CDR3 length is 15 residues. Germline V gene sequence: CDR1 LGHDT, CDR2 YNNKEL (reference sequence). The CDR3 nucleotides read TGTGCCAGCAGCCAAGATGCAGGGTCCGATCAGCCCCAGCATTTT. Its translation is CASSQDAGSDQPQHF.

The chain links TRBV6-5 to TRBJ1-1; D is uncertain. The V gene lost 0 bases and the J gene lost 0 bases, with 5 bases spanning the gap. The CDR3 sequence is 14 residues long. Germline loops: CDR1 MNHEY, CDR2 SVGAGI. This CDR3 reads CASSYSNLNTEAFF. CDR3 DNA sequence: TGTGCCAGCAGTTACTCGAATCTGAACACTGAAGCTTTCTTT.

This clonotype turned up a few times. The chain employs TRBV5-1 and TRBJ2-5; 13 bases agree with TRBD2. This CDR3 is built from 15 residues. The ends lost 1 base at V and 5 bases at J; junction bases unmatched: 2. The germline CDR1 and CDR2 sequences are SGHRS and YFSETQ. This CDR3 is CASSLMTSGRETQYF. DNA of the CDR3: TGCGCCAGCAGCTTGATGACTAGCGGGAGGGAGACCCAGTACTTC.

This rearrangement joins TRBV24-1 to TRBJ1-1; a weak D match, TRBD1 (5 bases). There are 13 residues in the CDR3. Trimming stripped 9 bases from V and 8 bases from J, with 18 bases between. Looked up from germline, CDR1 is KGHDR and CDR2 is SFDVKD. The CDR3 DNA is TGTGCCACCTCACTGGGGGACGTTCCCGAAGCTTTCTTT. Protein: CATSLGDVPEAFF.

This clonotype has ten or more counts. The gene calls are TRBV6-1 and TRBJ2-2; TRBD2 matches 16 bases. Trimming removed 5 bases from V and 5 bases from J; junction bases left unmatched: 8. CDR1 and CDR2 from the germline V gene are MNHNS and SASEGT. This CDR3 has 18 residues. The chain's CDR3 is CASSPGLAGGPNTGELFF. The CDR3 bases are TGTGCCAGCAGTCCGGGACTAGCGGGAGGGCCAAATACCGGGGAGCTGTTTTTT.

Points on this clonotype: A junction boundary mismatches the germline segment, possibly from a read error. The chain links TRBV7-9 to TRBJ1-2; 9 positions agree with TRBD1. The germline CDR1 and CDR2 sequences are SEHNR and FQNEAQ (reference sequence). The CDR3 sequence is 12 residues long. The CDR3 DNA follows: TGTGCCAGCAGCGGGGACAGGGCCTTACCCATTTTC. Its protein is CASSGDRALPIF. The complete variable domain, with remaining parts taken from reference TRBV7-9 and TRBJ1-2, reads DTGVSQNPRHKITKRGQNVTFRCDPISEHNRLYWYRQTLGQGPEFLTYFQNEAQLEKSRLLSDRFSAERPKGSFSTLEIQRTEQGDSAMYLCASSGDRALPIFGSGTRLTVV.

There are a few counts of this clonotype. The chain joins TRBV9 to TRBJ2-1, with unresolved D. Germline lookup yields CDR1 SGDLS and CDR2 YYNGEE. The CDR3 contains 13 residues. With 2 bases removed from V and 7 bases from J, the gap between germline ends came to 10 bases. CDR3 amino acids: CASSVNVGNEQFF. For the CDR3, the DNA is TGTGCCAGCAGCGTCAACGTAGGAAATGAGCAGTTCTTC.

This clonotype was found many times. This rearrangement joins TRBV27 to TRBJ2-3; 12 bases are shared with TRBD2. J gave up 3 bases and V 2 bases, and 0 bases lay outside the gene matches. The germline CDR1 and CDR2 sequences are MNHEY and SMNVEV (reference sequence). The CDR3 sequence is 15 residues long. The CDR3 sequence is CASSLGTSGTDTQYF. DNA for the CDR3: TGTGCCAGCAGTTTAGGGACTAGCGGGACAGATACGCAGTATTTT.

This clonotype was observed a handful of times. CDR3 sequence reads: CASIPGDRPLTYNEQFF. As DNA, the CDR3 is TGTGCCAGCATCCCCGGGGACAGGCCTTTAACCTACAATGAGCAGTTCTTC. The chain couples TRBV7-9 to TRBJ2-1; 8 bases align to TRBD1. The CDR3 length is 17 residues. V was clipped by 7 bases and J by 2 bases; unmatched bases: 13. From germline, CDR1 is SEHNR and CDR2 FQNEAQ (reference sequence). The entire variable domain, with the rest obtained from reference TRBV7-9 and TRBJ2-1, is as follows: DTGVSQNPRHKITKRGQNVTFRCDPISEHNRLYWYRQTLGQGPEFLTYFQNEAQLEKSRLLSDRFSAERPKGSFSTLEIQRTEQGDSAMYLCASIPGDRPLTYNEQFFGPGTRLTVL.

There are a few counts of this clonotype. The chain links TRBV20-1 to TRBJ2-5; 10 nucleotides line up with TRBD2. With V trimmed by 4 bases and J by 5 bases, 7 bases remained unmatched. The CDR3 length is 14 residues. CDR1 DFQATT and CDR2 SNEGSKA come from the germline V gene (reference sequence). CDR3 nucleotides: TGCAGTGCTATAAGGACTAGCGGCGGGGAGACCCAGTACTTC. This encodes CSAIRTSGGETQYF.

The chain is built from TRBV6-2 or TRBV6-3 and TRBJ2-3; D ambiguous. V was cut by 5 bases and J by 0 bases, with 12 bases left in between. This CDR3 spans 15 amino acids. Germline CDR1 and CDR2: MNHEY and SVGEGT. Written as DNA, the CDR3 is TGTGCCAGCAGTCGTCCTTTGGTCAGCACAGATACGCAGTATTTT. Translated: CASSRPLVSTDTQYF.